This TCR beta chain stems from a study of cytomegalovirus exposure and HLA in healthy donors. Use of 60 Vbeta and 13 Jbeta primers characterized the PCR. The table came from immunoSEQ multiplex PCR; TCRdb's copy has only in-frame clones and leaves some out. Of some 120,000 clones listed, about 80% are singletons. Germline CDR1 MNHEY, CDR2 SMNVEV (reference sequence). V dropped 0 bases and J dropped 7 bases, with 9 bases sitting between them. CDR3 length equals 13 residues. V usage is TRBV27 and J usage is TRBJ1-2; the D gene is possibly TRBD1 (5 bases). The sequence came from a man aged 18 to 35 in good health and CMV-seronegative. Sequencing was done on a sample of PBMCs. The CDR3 is CASSLSGAVGYTF. The DNA of the CDR3 is TGTGCCAGCAGTTTATCAGGGGCCGTTGGCTACACCTTC.